This T cell receptor beta chain is drawn from a study of regulatory T cells in long-lasting Graves disease listed by TCRdb under 2021. At the level of the whole study: To count as having persistent Graves' disease, a patient had to have received antithyroid drug treatment for over 5 years with TSH receptor autoantibodies remaining persistently positive. This study used TCR sequencing and RNA sequencing of peripheral blood to compare persistent Graves' disease patients against newly diagnosed Graves' disease patients. The study was conducted in China and was registered as a clinical trial. TCR sequencing covered 13 persistent and about 20 newly diagnosed Graves' disease patients, 33 samples in total. In the clinical cohort, patients with persistent Graves' disease had used antithyroid drugs for an average of about 10.3 years.

The library relied on multiplex PCR. The sequencer listed for this sample is Illumina HiSeq 4000. TCR beta libraries were built with iRepertoire HTBI primers and Arm-PCR amplification of CDR3 regions. Gel purification was performed on PCR products prior to sequencing. In the source study's methods: Gene usage analysis of CDR3 amino acid clonotypes used the approximately 62 TRBV and 12 to 15 TRBJ segments found across samples. COPE and FqMerger were used to merge filtered high-quality paired reads into contigs. BLAST was used to align contigs to IMGT TRBV, TRBD and TRBJ reference genes, and CDR3 was defined according to IMGT. Any clonotype with a frequency above 0.1% was classified as a highly expanded clone. Repertoire diversity was measured by Shannon entropy, and V-J evenness by the Gini coefficient. Public clonotypes were defined as clonotypes shared by more than one individual. The public reads were reanalyzed by TCRdb: fastp trimming at Q25, MiXCR alignment, in-frame beta chains only. Each entry is one CDR3 protein sequence, shown with its most common DNA and genes. V and J calls and clone size were set by TCRdb, not the authors. The sample table lists under 450,000 distinct CDR3 sequences, around a quarter of them with a count of one. Approximately 25% of the sample is held by the ten biggest clonotypes.

What the research found in general, with its limitations: Sequencing and analysis were restricted to the TCR beta chain. Preferential use of TRBV28, TRBJ1-2 and TRBJ2-5 was observed in persistent disease, whereas TRBV20-1 and TRBJ2-1 were favored in newly diagnosed disease. More public clonotypes were shared among persistent patients (around 2,600) than among newly diagnosed patients (966). The authors acknowledged the small sample size as a limitation that may reduce accuracy. The study examined only peripheral blood because the primary lesion, thyroid tissue, could not be accessed. Compared with newly diagnosed patients, persistent Graves' disease patients had lower TCR Shannon entropy and fewer highly expanded clones, which suggests clonal expansion.

The time point label on this specimen signifies: persistent/refractory GD, antithyroid drugs over 5 years with positive TRAb. For both TCR sequencing and RNA sequencing, RNA was extracted from PBMCs in TRIzol. The diagnosis of Graves' disease was made according to American Thyroid Association guidelines. Patients were recruited from an endocrinology department in Xi'an, China. Each patient gave approximately 8.8 milliliters of peripheral blood, collected in an EDTA anticoagulant tube. Ficoll Paque Plus density gradient separation was used to isolate PBMCs, and no additional T cell sorting was done. An Agilent 2100 Bioanalyzer and agarose gel were used to check RNA quality, while a NanoDrop 2000 measured RNA concentration. The CDR1 and CDR2 encoded by the germline V gene (reference sequence) are SEHNR and FQNEAQ. The junction shows trimming of 1 base on V and 1 base on J, plus 9 bases between the germline ends. CDR3 length: 15 amino acids, cysteine to phenylalanine. Only the CDR3 part of the read is kept: 45 bases, read in frame from the first base.

Details on this clonotype: Its recognized antigen is unknown. No qualities accompany the bases; no much larger clone lies one base away.

The source of this sequence is a female donor with Graves disease. Recombination linked TRBV7-9 to TRBJ2-3; TRBD2 is possibly the D segment (6 matching bases). The sequences come from peripheral blood mononuclear cells (PBMCs), collected when the disease was refractory, from a patient treated with antithyroid drugs. Here the CDR3 is given as CASSLVQRGTDTQYF. The nucleotide sequence reads as follows: TGTGCCAGCAGCTTAGTCCAGCGGGGCACAGATACGCAGTATTTT.